This record covers a single T cell receptor beta chain. A second roughly 6 to 12 cycle PCR used barcoded and J-beta primers. TCRdb reprocessed the 5' RACE reads via MiXCR and lists one record per CDR3 protein. The sample consists of 1.8 million or so distinct CDR3 sequences, roughly two fifths of them appearing once. The CDR3 sequence is 13 residues long. Germline V gene sequence: CDR1 MGHRA, CDR2 YSYEKL. The data originate from a study of blood T cells in healthy people across ages. This receptor was obtained from a human donor in good health. The gene calls are TRBV4-1 and TRBJ2-1; D is unclear. With the DNA end fitting TRBJ2-7 better, the J assignment may be wrong. Sequencing was performed on blood. The DNA of the CDR3 is TGCGCCAGCAGCCAAGACTTATTCTACGAGCAGTACTTC. It specifies CASSQDLFYEQYF.